This T cell receptor beta chain was identified in a study of T cell changes during pregnancy in multiple sclerosis. This clone is medium-sized by share. CDR3 length: 14 amino acids. With 1 base clipped from V and 5 bases from J, the junction kept 5 bases outside the gene matches. The germline CDR1 and CDR2 sequences are SGHRS and YFSETQ. Measured with immunoSEQ multiplex PCR; TCRdb has only the in-frame clones, and not every one. This sample has roughly 49,000 clones, with 85% to 95% found just once. The chain couples TRBV5-1 to TRBJ2-7; TRBD2 agrees at 8 bases. The clonotype comes from a female donor with multiple sclerosis, enrolled in a pregnancy study. Sample: CD8+ T cells from peripheral blood mononuclear cells, taken in the first trimester of pregnancy. CDR3 residues: CASSLPGGAHEQYF. CDR3 coding DNA: TGCGCCAGCAGCTTGCCCGGGGGGGCCCACGAGCAGTACTTC.